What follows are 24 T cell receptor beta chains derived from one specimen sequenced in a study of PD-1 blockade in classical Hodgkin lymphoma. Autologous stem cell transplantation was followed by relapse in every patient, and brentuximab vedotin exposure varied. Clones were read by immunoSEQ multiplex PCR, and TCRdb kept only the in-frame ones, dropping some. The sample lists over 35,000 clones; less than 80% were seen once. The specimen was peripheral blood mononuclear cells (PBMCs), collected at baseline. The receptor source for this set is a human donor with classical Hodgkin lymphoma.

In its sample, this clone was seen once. In nucleotides, the CDR3 is TGCGCCAGCAGCCAAGACGGTATCTCAGGGGACGATACGCAGTATTTT. As protein: CASSQDGISGDDTQYF. V is TRBV4-1 and J is TRBJ2-3, with TRBD1 as a possible D gene (6 bases). CDR1 and CDR2 from the germline V gene are MGHRA and YSYEKL. Trimming left V 0 bases short and J 6 bases short, with 16 bases between. This CDR3 region has 16 residues.

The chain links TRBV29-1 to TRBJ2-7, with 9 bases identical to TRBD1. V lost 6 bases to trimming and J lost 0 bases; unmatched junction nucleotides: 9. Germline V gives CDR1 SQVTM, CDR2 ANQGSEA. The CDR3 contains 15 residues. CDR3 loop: CSVDYRDRVSYEQYF. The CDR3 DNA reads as TGCAGCGTAGACTACCGGGACAGGGTCTCCTACGAGCAGTACTTC.

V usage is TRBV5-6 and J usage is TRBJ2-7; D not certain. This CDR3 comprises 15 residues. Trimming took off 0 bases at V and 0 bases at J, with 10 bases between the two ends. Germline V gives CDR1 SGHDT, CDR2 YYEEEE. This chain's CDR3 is CASSLALGGSYEQYF. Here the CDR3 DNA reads TGTGCCAGCAGCTTGGCTTTAGGCGGCTCCTACGAGCAGTACTTC.

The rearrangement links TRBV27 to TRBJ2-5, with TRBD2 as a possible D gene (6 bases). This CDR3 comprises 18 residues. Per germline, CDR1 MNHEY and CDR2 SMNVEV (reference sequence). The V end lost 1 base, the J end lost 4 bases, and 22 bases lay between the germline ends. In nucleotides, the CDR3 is TGTGCCAGCAGTTTATTCGGCGGGGCTAGCTGGGGCGGAGAGACCCAGTACTTC. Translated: CASSLFGGASWGGETQYF.

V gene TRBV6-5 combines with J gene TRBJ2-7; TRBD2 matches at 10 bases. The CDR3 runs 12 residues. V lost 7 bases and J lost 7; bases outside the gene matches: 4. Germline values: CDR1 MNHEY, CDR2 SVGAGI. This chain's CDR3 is CASTRTSGEQYF. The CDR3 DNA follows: TGTGCCAGCACCCGGACTAGCGGAGAGCAGTACTTC.

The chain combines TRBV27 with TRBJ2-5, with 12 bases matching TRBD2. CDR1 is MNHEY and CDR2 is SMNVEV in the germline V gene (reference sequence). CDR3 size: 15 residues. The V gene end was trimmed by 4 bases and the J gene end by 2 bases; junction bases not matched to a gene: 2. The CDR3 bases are TGTGCCAGCAGTTCACTAGCGGGAGGTCAAGAGACCCAGTACTTC. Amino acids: CASSSLAGGQETQYF.

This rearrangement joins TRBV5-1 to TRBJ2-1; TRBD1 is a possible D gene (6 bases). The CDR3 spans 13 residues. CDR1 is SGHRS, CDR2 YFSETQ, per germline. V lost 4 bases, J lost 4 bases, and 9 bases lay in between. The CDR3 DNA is TGCGCCAGCAGCGTTGGACAGTACAATGAGCAGTTCTTC. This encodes CASSVGQYNEQFF.

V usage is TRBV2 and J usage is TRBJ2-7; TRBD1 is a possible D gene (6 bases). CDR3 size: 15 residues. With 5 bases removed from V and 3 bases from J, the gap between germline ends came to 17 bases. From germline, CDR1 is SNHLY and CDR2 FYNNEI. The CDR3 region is CASSRAGEGNYEQYF. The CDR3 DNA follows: TGTGCCAGCAGTCGAGCAGGGGAAGGGAACTACGAGCAGTACTTC. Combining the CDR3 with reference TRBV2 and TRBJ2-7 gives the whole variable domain EPEVTQTPSHQVTQMGQEVILRCVPISNHLYFYWYRQILGQKVEFLVSFYNNEISEKSEIFDDQFSVERPDGSNFTLKIRSTKLEDSAMYFCASSRAGEGNYEQYFGPGTRLTVT.

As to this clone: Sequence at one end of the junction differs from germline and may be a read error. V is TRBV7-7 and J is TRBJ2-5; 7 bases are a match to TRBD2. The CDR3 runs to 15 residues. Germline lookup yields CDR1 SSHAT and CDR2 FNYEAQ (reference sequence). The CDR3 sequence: CASSLGAGNGETQYF. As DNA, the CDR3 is TGTGCTAGCAGCTTAGGAGCGGGGAACGGGGAGACCCAGTACTTC.

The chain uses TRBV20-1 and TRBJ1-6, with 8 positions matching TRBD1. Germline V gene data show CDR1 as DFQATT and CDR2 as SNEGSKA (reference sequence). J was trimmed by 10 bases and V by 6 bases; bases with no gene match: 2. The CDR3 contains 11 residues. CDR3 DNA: TGCAGTGCCACAGGGGGATCACCCCTCCACTTT. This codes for CSATGGSPLHF.

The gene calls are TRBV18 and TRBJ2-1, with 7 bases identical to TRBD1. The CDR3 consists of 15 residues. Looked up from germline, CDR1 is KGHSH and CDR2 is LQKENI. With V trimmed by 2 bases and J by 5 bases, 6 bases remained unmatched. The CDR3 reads CASSPGYRGNNEQFF. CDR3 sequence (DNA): TGTGCCAGCTCACCAGGGTACAGGGGAAACAATGAGCAGTTCTTC.

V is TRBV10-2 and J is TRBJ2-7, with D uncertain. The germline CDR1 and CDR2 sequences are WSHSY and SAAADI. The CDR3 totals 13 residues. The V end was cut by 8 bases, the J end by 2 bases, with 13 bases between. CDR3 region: CASAWGLAYEQYF. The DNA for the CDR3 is TGCGCCAGCGCTTGGGGATTGGCCTACGAGCAGTACTTC.

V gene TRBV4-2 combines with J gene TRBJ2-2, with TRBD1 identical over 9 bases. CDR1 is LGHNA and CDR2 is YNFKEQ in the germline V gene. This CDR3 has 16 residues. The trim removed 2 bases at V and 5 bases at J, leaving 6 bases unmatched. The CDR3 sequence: CASSQTGGSSTGELFF. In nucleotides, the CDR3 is TGTGCCAGCAGCCAAACAGGGGGCAGTTCAACCGGGGAGCTGTTTTTT.

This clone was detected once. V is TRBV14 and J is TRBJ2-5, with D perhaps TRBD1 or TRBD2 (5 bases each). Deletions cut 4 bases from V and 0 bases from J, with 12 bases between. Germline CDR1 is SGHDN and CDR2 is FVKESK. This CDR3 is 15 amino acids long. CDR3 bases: TGTGCCAGCAGCCCGTTCTGGGGGAACCAAGAGACCCAGTACTTC. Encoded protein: CASSPFWGNQETQYF.

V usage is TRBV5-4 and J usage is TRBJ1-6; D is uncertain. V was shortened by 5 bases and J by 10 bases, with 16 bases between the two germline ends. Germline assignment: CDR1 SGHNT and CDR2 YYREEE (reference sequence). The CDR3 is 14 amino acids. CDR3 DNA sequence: TGTGCCAGCAGGGCGTGGTATGGCGGATCACCCCTCCACTTT. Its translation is CASRAWYGGSPLHF.

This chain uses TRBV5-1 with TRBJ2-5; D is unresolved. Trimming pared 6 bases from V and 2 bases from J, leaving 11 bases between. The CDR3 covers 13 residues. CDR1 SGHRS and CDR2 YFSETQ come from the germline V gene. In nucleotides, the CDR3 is TGCGCCAGCACGGGTGGGGAACAAGAGACCCAGTACTTC. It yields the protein CASTGGEQETQYF.

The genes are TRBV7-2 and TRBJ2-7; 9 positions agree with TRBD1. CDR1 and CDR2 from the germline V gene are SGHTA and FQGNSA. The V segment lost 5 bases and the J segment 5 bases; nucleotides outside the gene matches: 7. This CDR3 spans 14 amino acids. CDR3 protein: CASSPGTGWDEQYF. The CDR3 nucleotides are TGTGCCAGCAGCCCCGGGACAGGGTGGGACGAGCAGTACTTC. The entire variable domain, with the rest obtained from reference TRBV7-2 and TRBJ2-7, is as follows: GAGVSQSPSNKVTEKGKDVELRCDPISGHTALYWYRQSLGQGLEFLIYFQGNSAPDKSGLPSDRFSAERTGGSVSTLTIQRTQQEDSAVYLCASSPGTGWDEQYFGPGTRLTVT.

The CDR3 here is CASSKHSGRGNEQYF. The CDR3 DNA follows: TGTGCCAGCAGTAAACATAGCGGGAGAGGTAACGAGCAGTACTTC. The V and J genes are TRBV2 and TRBJ2-7; TRBD2 matches 9 bases. V lost 5 bases to trimming and J lost 5 bases; unmatched junction nucleotides: 10. The CDR3 totals 15 residues. Germline lookup yields CDR1 SNHLY and CDR2 FYNNEI.

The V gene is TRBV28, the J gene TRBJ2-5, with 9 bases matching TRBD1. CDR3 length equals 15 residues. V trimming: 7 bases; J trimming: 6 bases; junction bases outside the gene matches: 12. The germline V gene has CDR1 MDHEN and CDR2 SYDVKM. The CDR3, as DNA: TGTGCCAGCAATCTGGTGGGGACAGGGCGTCAGACCCAGTACTTC. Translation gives CASNLVGTGRQTQYF.

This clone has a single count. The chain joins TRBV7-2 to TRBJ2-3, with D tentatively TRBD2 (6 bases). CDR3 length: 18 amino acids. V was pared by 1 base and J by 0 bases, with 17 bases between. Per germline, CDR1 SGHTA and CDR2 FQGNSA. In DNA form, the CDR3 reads TGTGCCAGCAGCTTAGTATTGGGGGGTGGGATTAGCACAGATACGCAGTATTTT. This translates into CASSLVLGGGISTDTQYF.

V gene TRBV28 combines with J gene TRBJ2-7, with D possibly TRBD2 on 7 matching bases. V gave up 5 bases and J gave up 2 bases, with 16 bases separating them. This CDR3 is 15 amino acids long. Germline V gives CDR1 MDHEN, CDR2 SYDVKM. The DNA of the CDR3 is TGTGCCAGCAGTGACCCGGGGGGCGCAACCTACGAGCAGTACTTC. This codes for CASSDPGGATYEQYF.

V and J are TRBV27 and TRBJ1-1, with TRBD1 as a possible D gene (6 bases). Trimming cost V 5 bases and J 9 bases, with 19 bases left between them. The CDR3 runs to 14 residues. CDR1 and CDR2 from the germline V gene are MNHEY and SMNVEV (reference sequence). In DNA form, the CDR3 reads TGTGCCAGCAGTCCGGGGGGGCGCGGAGGTAAAGCTTTCTTT. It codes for CASSPGGRGGKAFF.

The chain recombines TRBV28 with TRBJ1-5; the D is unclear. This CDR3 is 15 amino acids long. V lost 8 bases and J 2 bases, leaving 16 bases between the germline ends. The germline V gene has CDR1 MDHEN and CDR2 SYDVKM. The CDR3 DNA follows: TGTGCCAGCTCCAATGTTGGCCGGCGCAATCAGCCCCAGCATTTT. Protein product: CASSNVGRRNQPQHF.

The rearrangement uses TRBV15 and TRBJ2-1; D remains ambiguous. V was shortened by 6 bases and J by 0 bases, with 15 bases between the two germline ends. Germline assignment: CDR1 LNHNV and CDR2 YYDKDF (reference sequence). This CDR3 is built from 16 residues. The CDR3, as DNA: TGTGCCACCAGGACTCTGTCGGAAAGCTCCTACAATGAGCAGTTCTTC. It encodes CATRTLSESSYNEQFF.